This T cell receptor beta chain is from a study of blood T cell repertoires in COVID-19. As for the study in general: The United States, Italy and Spain were the sources of the acute and convalescent COVID-19 samples.

Some clones are missing from TCRdb's copy, which holds only in-frame ones; the method was immunoSEQ multiplex PCR. The table shows 200,000 to 250,000 clones, with about four fifths occurring only once. Germline lookup yields CDR1 MNHNS and CDR2 SASEGT. J lost 2 bases, V lost 3 bases, and 5 bases had no gene match. This CDR3 spans 15 amino acids. This sequence originates from a man older than 75 with acute or convalescent COVID-19. The sequenced sample was peripheral blood. This rearrangement joins TRBV6-1 to TRBJ2-7, with 9 bases aligning to TRBD1. The CDR3 is CASSEGDRVAYEQYF. CDR3 DNA: TGTGCCAGCAGTGAGGGGGACAGGGTAGCCTACGAGCAGTACTTC.